The 15 T cell receptor beta chains in this list originate from one sample, sequenced in a study of shared clonotypes between healthy human individuals. Some clones are missing from TCRdb's copy, which holds only in-frame ones; the method was immunoSEQ multiplex PCR. The sample lists approximately 1.5 million clones; 95% to 99% were seen once. The sequencing input was naive CD4+ T cells sorted from blood. The subset here: CD45RA+ positively selected. The receptors derive from a man aged 25-45 years in good health.

The chain combines TRBV6-1 with TRBJ2-1; 8 bases fit TRBD2. Germline CDR1 and CDR2: MNHNS and SASEGT. CDR3 size: 13 residues. With 6 bases clipped from V and 9 bases from J, the junction kept 7 bases outside the gene matches. This CDR3 is CASSGGATAEQFF. The DNA for the CDR3 is TGTGCCAGCAGCGGGGGGGCAACCGCTGAGCAGTTCTTC.

This chain connects TRBV5-1 to TRBJ2-5; D gene ambiguous. CDR1 and CDR2 from the germline V gene are SGHRS and YFSETQ. The CDR3 length is 12 residues. With 4 bases removed from V and 5 bases from J, the gap between germline ends came to 9 bases. CDR3 nucleotides: TGCGCCAGCAGCGTTGTAGGGGAGACCCAGTACTTC. Translated: CASSVVGETQYF. Supplemented by reference TRBV5-1 and TRBJ2-5, the full variable domain reads KAGVTQTPRYLIKTRGQQVTLSCSPISGHRSVSWYQQTPGQGLQFLFEYFSETQRNKGNFPGRFSGRQFSNSRSEMNVSTLELGDSALYLCASSVVGETQYFGPGTRLLVL.

This rearrangement joins TRBV27 to TRBJ2-3; 8 nucleotides align to TRBD1. V lost 5 bases to trimming and J lost 3 bases; unmatched junction nucleotides: 7. The CDR3 is 15 residues long. Germline values: CDR1 MNHEY, CDR2 SMNVEV (reference sequence). The CDR3 DNA sequence: TGTGCCAGCAGTCAGGGGGCTTTCGGGACAGATACGCAGTATTTT. It yields the protein CASSQGAFGTDTQYF.

The chain carries TRBV9 and TRBJ2-2; 10 nucleotides match TRBD2. Looked up from germline, CDR1 is SGDLS and CDR2 is YYNGEE. The CDR3 totals 15 residues. After removal of 3 bases from V and 4 bases from J, the junction contained 3 bases not matched to a gene. DNA for the CDR3: TGTGCCAGCAGCGGTCCTAGCGGGAGCACCGGGGAGCTGTTTTTT. Residues: CASSGPSGSTGELFF.

This chain joins TRBV5-6 and TRBJ1-4; D gene unclear. The V end lost 0 bases, the J end lost 7 bases, and 10 bases lay between the germline ends. This CDR3 spans 14 amino acids. Germline loops: CDR1 SGHDT, CDR2 YYEEEE. CDR3 sequence: CASSLEGLGEKLFF. DNA of the CDR3: TGTGCCAGCAGCTTGGAAGGATTGGGTGAAAAACTGTTTTTT. The full variable domain, rest sourced from reference TRBV5-6 and TRBJ1-4, is DAGVTQSPTHLIKTRGQQVTLRCSPKSGHDTVSWYQQALGQGPQFIFQYYEEEERQRGNFPDRFSGHQFPNYSSELNVNALLLGDSALYLCASSLEGLGEKLFFGSGTQLSVL.

The chain recombines TRBV6-1 with TRBJ2-5; D call uncertain. The CDR3 runs to 13 residues. The germline gives CDR1 MNHNS, CDR2 SASEGT. Trimming removed 4 bases at V and 3 bases at J, with 9 bases between. Written as DNA, the CDR3 is TGTGCCAGCAGTGTGGACGTAGAAGAGACCCAGTACTTC. This sequence encodes CASSVDVEETQYF.

As regards this clone: Other nucleotide sequences in the sample specify the same CDR3. The chain carries TRBV5-8 and TRBJ2-7; D call uncertain. This CDR3 comprises 12 residues. The V end lost 3 bases, the J end lost 3 bases, and 7 bases lay between the germline ends. Germline-derived CDR1 and CDR2 are SGHTS and YDEGEE. This chain's CDR3 is CASSSRNYEQYF. The DNA for the CDR3 is TGTGCCAGCAGCTCCAGAAACTACGAGCAGTACTTC.

The chain joins TRBV28 to TRBJ2-3, with TRBD2 matching 12 bases. Germline CDR1 and CDR2: MDHEN and SYDVKM. The trim removed 10 bases at V and 5 bases at J, leaving 13 bases unmatched. This CDR3 is 16 amino acids long. Here the CDR3 reads CATLRTSGRQKDTQYF. As DNA, the CDR3 is TGTGCCACCCTACGAACTAGCGGGAGGCAAAAAGATACGCAGTATTTT.

This chain connects TRBV7-2 to TRBJ2-1, with TRBD2 matching over 10 bases. With 1 base clipped from V and 14 bases from J, the junction kept 14 bases outside the gene matches. From germline, CDR1 is SGHTA and CDR2 FQGNSA. CDR3 length equals 16 residues. The CDR3 loop is CASSLGGSSGRTLEFF. CDR3 coding DNA: TGTGCCAGCAGCTTAGGGGGTAGTAGCGGGAGGACCTTGGAGTTCTTC. The full variable domain, in which reference TRBV7-2 and TRBJ2-1 provide the parts outside the CDR3, is GAGVSQSPSNKVTEKGKDVELRCDPISGHTALYWYRQSLGQGLEFLIYFQGNSAPDKSGLPSDRFSAERTGGSVSTLTIQRTQQEDSAVYLCASSLGGSSGRTLEFFGPGTRLTVL.

With regard to this clone: In the same sample, other DNA sequences code for this CDR3. The V call is TRBV9, the J call TRBJ2-1; D gene ambiguous. V was clipped by 0 bases and J by 0 bases, with 7 bases between them. The CDR3 has 15 residues. Germline CDR1 SGDLS, CDR2 YYNGEE. The CDR3 DNA follows: TGTGCCAGCAGCGTAGCAGTGAGCTCCTACAATGAGCAGTTCTTC. This translates into CASSVAVSSYNEQFF. The full variable domain, with the rest looked up from reference TRBV9 and TRBJ2-1, is DSGVTQTPKHLITATGQRVTLRCSPRSGDLSVYWYQQSLDQGLQFLIQYYNGEERAKGNILERFSAQQFPDLHSELNLSSLELGDSALYFCASSVAVSSYNEQFFGPGTRLTVL.

J is TRBJ2-3 and V is TRBV7-2; D ambiguous. V dropped 5 bases and J dropped 6 bases, with 9 bases sitting between them. The V gene's germline CDR1 is SGHTA and CDR2 FQGNSA. This CDR3 region has 12 residues. The CDR3, as DNA: TGTGCCAGCAGCCTTAATTTTGATACGCAGTATTTT. Its translation: CASSLNFDTQYF.

This clone has only one observation. The chain is built from TRBV19 and TRBJ2-5; D unresolved. V shed 3 bases and J shed 5 bases, with 13 bases lying between them. CDR1 and CDR2 from the germline V gene are LNHDA and SQIVND (reference sequence). This CDR3 has 14 amino acids. CDR3 DNA: TGTGCCAGTAGTATGCGGCCTCAGCCGGAGACCCAGTACTTC. It is translated as CASSMRPQPETQYF.

The chain uses TRBV10-3 and TRBJ2-1; D might be TRBD2 (5 bases). V dropped 10 bases and J dropped 10 bases, with 20 bases sitting between them. This CDR3 contains 13 residues. Germline CDR1 and CDR2: ENHRY and SYGVKD. CDR3 sequence reads: CATTSLPGIEQFF. CDR3 in DNA: TGTGCCACCACTTCACTCCCGGGGATAGAGCAGTTCTTC.

The chain is built from TRBV6-4 and TRBJ1-5; 8 bases match TRBD1. The CDR3 extends over 19 amino acids. The germline V gene encodes CDR1 MRHNA and CDR2 SNTAGT. The ends lost 5 bases at V and 2 bases at J; junction bases unmatched: 17. CDR3 protein: CASSFADRGLYRGNQPQHF. The CDR3 DNA is TGTGCCAGCAGTTTCGCTGACAGGGGACTTTACCGCGGCAATCAGCCCCAGCATTTT.

This clone occurred once. The J gene is TRBJ1-2, the V gene TRBV27; TRBD1 aligns across 7 bases. CDR3 length equals 13 residues. Trimming took 2 bases from V and 6 from J; bases not matched to a gene: 3. CDR1 and CDR2 (germline): MNHEY, SMNVEV (reference sequence). CDR3 sequence: CASSLKGADGYTF. CDR3 DNA sequence: TGTGCCAGCAGTTTAAAGGGGGCTGATGGCTACACCTTC.